Shown below are 21 T cell receptor beta chains from a single sample sequenced in a study of glioma-infiltrating T cells after dendritic cell vaccination. Assay: immunoSEQ multiplex PCR; the TCRdb copy retains only in-frame clones and omits some. The table records about 87,000 clones, 80% to 90% of them present only once. Sequencing was performed on blood, taken before dendritic cell vaccination. These receptors all stem from a human donor with glioblastoma.

This chain connects TRBV5-1 to TRBJ2-3, with TRBD1 identical over 7 bases. With 0 bases clipped from V and 5 bases from J, the junction kept 6 bases outside the gene matches. Germline CDR1 SGHRS, CDR2 YFSETQ. This CDR3 has 15 residues. The CDR3 bases are TGCGCCAGCAGCTTGGGACAGGGTGAGAGAGATACGCAGTATTTT. This encodes CASSLGQGERDTQYF.

The chain is built from TRBV5-4 and TRBJ2-1, with 14 bases matching TRBD2. The CDR3 runs to 16 residues. Germline V gene sequence: CDR1 SGHNT, CDR2 YYREEE (reference sequence). V lost 5 bases and J lost 9; bases outside the gene matches: 10. This CDR3 reads CASRTGTSGSSGEQFF. The CDR3 coding sequence is TGTGCCAGCAGAACGGGGACTAGCGGGAGTTCGGGTGAGCAGTTCTTC.

The chain carries TRBV13 and TRBJ2-7, with 8 bases that match TRBD2. Trimming took 5 bases from V and 7 from J; bases not matched to a gene: 7. The germline CDR1 and CDR2 sequences are PRHDT and FYEKMQ (reference sequence). The CDR3 has 13 residues. DNA of the CDR3: TGTGCCAGCAGCCCCGGACAGCGGGAGGAGCAGTACTTC. Its protein is CASSPGQREEQYF.

This chain uses TRBV11-2 with TRBJ2-7; 9 nucleotides match TRBD2. The DNA end lines up better with TRBJ2-5; the J call may be wrong. The germline gives CDR1 SGHAT, CDR2 FQNNGV. The CDR3 covers 16 residues. DNA of the CDR3: TGTGCCAGCAGCCTCGGTAGCGGGGGAGGCCACGAGACCCAGTACTTC. Its translation: CASSLGSGGGHETQYF.

This clone was counted a few times. The chain employs TRBV10-2 and TRBJ2-7; TRBD1 agrees at 9 bases. This CDR3 has 12 amino acids. The junction had 4 bases not matched to a gene; V was cut back by 7 bases and J by 6 bases. Germline V gives CDR1 WSHSY, CDR2 SAAADI. CDR3 in DNA: TGCGCCAGCAAACAGGGGGCATCCGAGCAGTACTTC. This translates into CASKQGASEQYF.

This chain joins TRBV5-6 and TRBJ1-4; the match to TRBD1 covers 10 bases. Germline V gives CDR1 SGHDT, CDR2 YYEEEE. The CDR3 sequence is 14 residues long. Trimming took 5 bases from V and 10 from J; bases not matched to a gene: 8. The CDR3 DNA follows: TGTGCCAGCAGTCGGGGGGACAGGGGCGGAAAACTGTTTTTT. Its translation: CASSRGDRGGKLFF.

In this sample, this clone turned up a few times. The V gene is TRBV11-3, the J gene TRBJ2-1; 10 positions match TRBD2. V lost 1 base to trimming and J lost 0 bases; unmatched junction nucleotides: 9. The germline gives CDR1 SGHNT, CDR2 YENEEA. The CDR3 runs 19 residues. CDR3 coding DNA: TGTGCCAGCAGCTTAGCCGGGACTAGCGACCACCTCTCCTACAATGAGCAGTTCTTC. Its translation: CASSLAGTSDHLSYNEQFF.

The chain joins TRBV6-1 to TRBJ2-5; 14 nucleotides line up with TRBD2. The CDR3 spans 16 residues. Germline CDR1 MNHNS, CDR2 SASEGT. Trimming removed 4 bases from V and 4 bases from J; junction bases left unmatched: 5. CDR3 nucleotide sequence: TGTGCCAGCAGTGGACTAGCGGGGGGGAGGGCAGAGACCCAGTACTTC. It encodes CASSGLAGGRAETQYF.

CDR3 nucleotides: TGTGCCAGCAGCATCACTAGCGGGAGGCGCCCCTACAATGAGCAGTTCTTC. Translation gives CASSITSGRRPYNEQFF. The chain couples TRBV11-3 to TRBJ2-1, with TRBD2 matching 12 bases. Germline CDR1 is SGHNT and CDR2 is YENEEA. V lost 5 bases to trimming and J lost 2 bases; unmatched junction nucleotides: 7. The CDR3 contains 17 residues.

The chain couples TRBV5-1 to TRBJ1-2; 10 bases are a match to TRBD1. The CDR3 runs to 16 residues. Germline-derived CDR1 and CDR2 are SGHRS and YFSETQ. The J segment lost 8 bases and the V segment lost 2 bases, leaving 12 bases of the junction unmatched. CDR3 in amino acids: CASSLTGQGSRRGYTF. As DNA, the CDR3 is TGCGCCAGCAGCTTAACGGGACAGGGGTCCAGAAGGGGCTACACCTTC.

The chain uses TRBV25-1 and TRBJ1-4; D is undetermined. CDR1 and CDR2 from the germline V gene are MGHDK and SYGVNS. There are 15 residues in the CDR3. The V end lost 1 base, the J end lost 6 bases, and 12 bases lay between the germline ends. CDR3 sequence: CASSELEAIDEKLFF. For the CDR3, the DNA is TGTGCCAGCAGTGAATTAGAAGCGATTGATGAAAAACTGTTTTTT.

This chain joins TRBV29-1 and TRBJ2-3, with 12 bases aligning to TRBD2. In germline, CDR1 is SQVTM, CDR2 ANQGSEA. The CDR3 is 13 residues long. With 7 bases clipped from V and 5 bases from J, the junction kept 4 bases outside the gene matches. The CDR3 spells CSGLLAGGDTQYF. The CDR3 nucleotides are TGCAGCGGCTTACTAGCGGGGGGAGATACGCAGTATTTT.

V is TRBV15 and J is TRBJ1-4; 9 bases are a match to TRBD1. V lost 4 bases to trimming and J lost 5 bases; unmatched junction nucleotides: 5. The CDR3 contains 15 residues. Germline V gene lookup returns CDR1 LNHNV and CDR2 YYDKDF (reference sequence). The CDR3 reads CATSIRDRENEKLFF. The DNA for the CDR3 is TGTGCCACCAGCATCCGGGACAGGGAGAATGAAAAACTGTTTTTT.

V and J are TRBV5-6 and TRBJ1-1, with a weak D call TRBD1 (5 bases). Germline assignment: CDR1 SGHDT and CDR2 YYEEEE. The CDR3 covers 14 residues. V was shortened by 1 base and J by 9 bases, with 16 bases between the two germline ends. This chain's CDR3 is CASSLKGRGGKAFF. Written as DNA, the CDR3 is TGTGCCAGCAGCTTGAAAGGAAGGGGCGGCAAAGCTTTCTTT.

The V call is TRBV2, the J call TRBJ2-5; 12 bases are shared with TRBD2. V shed 4 bases and J 1 base; nucleotides not matched to a gene: 4. Germline V lookup: CDR1 SNHLY, CDR2 FYNNEI. The CDR3 is made up of 16 amino acids. CDR3: CASSAPLAGGQETQYF. The CDR3 DNA reads TGTGCCAGCAGTGCCCCACTAGCGGGGGGCCAAGAGACCCAGTACTTC. Drawing the rest from reference TRBV2 and TRBJ2-5, the complete variable domain is EPEVTQTPSHQVTQMGQEVILRCVPISNHLYFYWYRQILGQKVEFLVSFYNNEISEKSEIFDDQFSVERPDGSNFTLKIRSTKLEDSAMYFCASSAPLAGGQETQYFGPGTRLLVL.

This chain joins TRBV4-1 and TRBJ1-2; D possibly corresponds to TRBD1 (5 bases). The CDR3 is 12 residues long. The V and J ends lost 8 bases and 3 bases respectively, with 10 bases between them. Germline-derived CDR1 and CDR2 are MGHRA and YSYEKL. CDR3 nucleotide sequence: TGCGCCAGCGGGGGAGGTGACTATGGCTACACCTTC. This gives the protein CASGGGDYGYTF.

The CDR3 DNA reads as TGTGCCAGCAGTTACTCGTACGCGTGGGCTTCTAATGGCTACACCTTC. This codes for CASSYSYAWASNGYTF. This rearrangement joins TRBV6-6 to TRBJ1-2; D call uncertain. Per the germline V gene, CDR1 is MNHNY and CDR2 is SVGAGI (reference sequence). The CDR3 length is 16 residues. Trimming removed 0 bases from V and 6 bases from J, with 17 bases in between.

The chain recombines TRBV6-6 with TRBJ1-1; 8 bases map to TRBD1. Trimming at V came to 5 bases and at J to 1 base, leaving 3 bases not matched to a gene. Germline CDR1 is MNHNY and CDR2 is SVGAGI (reference sequence). This CDR3 has 14 amino acids. This CDR3 is CASSPGQGNTEAFF. The CDR3 DNA reads as TGTGCCAGCAGTCCCGGACAGGGGAACACTGAAGCTTTCTTT.

This sequence joins TRBV10-3 and TRBJ2-2; 9 bases agree with TRBD1. Germline CDR1 ENHRY, CDR2 SYGVKD. This CDR3 has 13 residues. CDR3: CVSGTGSTGELFF. The CDR3 DNA is TGTGTCTCCGGGACAGGGAGCACCGGGGAGCTGTTTTTT.

This sequence joins TRBV28 and TRBJ2-7, with D perhaps TRBD2 (6 bases). The CDR3 sequence is 15 residues long. Trimming cost V 10 bases and J 6 bases, with 25 bases left between them. Germline CDR1 reads MDHEN; CDR2 reads SYDVKM. CDR3 coding DNA: TGTGCCACCGATACCCCAACGGGAGCAAGGATCGAGCAGTACTTC. Its protein is CATDTPTGARIEQYF.

This rearrangement joins TRBV30 to TRBJ2-6; no reliable D call. V lost 7 bases to trimming and J lost 0 bases, with 13 bases between them. CDR1 and CDR2 from the germline V gene are GTSNPN and SVGIG (reference sequence). This CDR3 has 15 residues. The CDR3: CAFLRGTSGANVLTF. CDR3 in DNA: TGTGCCTTCCTAAGAGGAACCTCTGGGGCCAACGTCCTGACTTTC. The variable domain in full, with the rest retrieved from reference TRBV30 and TRBJ2-6, is SQTIHQWPATLVQPVGSPLSLECTVEGTSNPNLYWYRQAAGRGLQLLFYSVGIGQISSEVPQNLSASRPQDRQFILSSKKLLLSDSGFYLCAFLRGTSGANVLTFGAGSRLTVL.